This TCR beta chain was obtained from a study of T-cell reconstitution after alpha-beta-depleted transplantation in children (dated by TCRdb to about 2016). Some background on the complete study: T-cell immune reconstitution after TCRalphabeta/CD19-depleted allogeneic hematopoietic cell transplantation in children was quantitatively tracked in the study by means of TCR repertoire profiling. The paper's findings and limits, for the study overall: The apparently early alphabetaT-cell count recovery about two months after transplant was reportedly dependent on only several hundred rapidly expanded clones derived from non-depleted graft cells. In some patients, the high TCRbeta diversity seen at day 60 was put down to recipient T cells and intrathymic progenitors that had survived conditioning. Over subsequent months, a decline in hyperexpanded clone frequencies was noted, and after one year, T-cell counts and TCRbeta diversity were mostly ascribed to newly produced T cells.

Library preparation employed PCR. TCRdb names Illumina HiSeq 2500 as the instrument used. TCR libraries were prepared with molecular barcoding, using unique molecular identifiers to normalize TCRbeta repertoire quantification. The public reads were reprocessed in TCRdb via fastp at Q25 and MiXCR, keeping in-frame beta chains. Rows with a matching CDR3 protein are joined into one entry that keeps the most common DNA and genes. This sample holds tens of thousands of distinct CDR3 sequences; roughly 5% were observed only once. The top ten constitute approximately 20% of the sample. The germline V gene (reference sequence) sets CDR1 to LNHDA and CDR2 to SQIVND. There are 14 amino acids in the CDR3, from cysteine to phenylalanine inclusive. Only the CDR3 DNA stays, 42 bases, in frame from base 1. Cut back by 5 bases and 0 bases, the V and J ends lie 7 bases apart. This clonotype was recorded many times. Which antigen it targets is not known. Base quality data are lacking; no much larger clone is found one base away.

The treatment or condition tag for this specimen amounts to: allogeneic hematopoietic cell transplantation with graft depleted of TCRalphabeta T cells and CD19 B cells. Transplant recipients were children who received TCRalphabeta/CD19-depleted allogeneic hematopoietic cell grafts. Sample: PBMCs, mostly from graft donor cells, taken 180 days after TCRalphabeta/CD19-depleted stem cell transplant. The V gene is TRBV19 and the J gene is TRBJ2-2; a tentative D call is TRBD1 (6 bases match). The source of this sequence is a boy in the first two years of life who had a stem cell transplant for acute myeloid leukemia, so the T cells may come from the graft donor. The CDR3 sequence is CASSQGPNTGELFF. DNA sequence: TGTGCCAGTAGTCAGGGGCCGAACACCGGGGAGCTGTTTTTT.